The next 18 T cell receptor beta chains were all read from a single sample in a study of CD8 T cells in Susac syndrome. With random hexamers, roughly 0.45 to 1 ug RNA was reverse transcribed. MiXCR was run by TCRdb on the immunoSEQ multiplex PCR reads, yielding one entry per CDR3 protein. Of 180,000 or so distinct CDR3 sequences listed, roughly 96% are singletons. Sequenced material: CD4+ T cells from PBMCs. These receptor sequences come from a human donor with multiple sclerosis.

The V and J genes are TRBV29-1 and TRBJ2-1; 8 bases line up with TRBD1. The germline gives CDR1 SQVTM, CDR2 ANQGSEA. CDR3 size: 13 residues. The junction had 9 bases not matched to a gene; V was cut back by 5 bases and J by 9 bases. The CDR3 protein is CSVQGQAAGEQFF. The CDR3 DNA sequence: TGCAGCGTTCAGGGACAGGCAGCAGGTGAGCAGTTCTTC.

The rearrangement joins TRBV27 to TRBJ2-1; TRBD2 aligns across 7 bases. CDR1 and CDR2 (germline): MNHEY, SMNVEV (reference sequence). The V and J ends lost 8 bases and 3 bases, in that order; junction bases with no gene match: 1. The CDR3 loop spans 12 amino acids. DNA of the CDR3: TGTGCCAGCGGGGGGGGCTACAATGAGCAGTTCTTC. Its protein product is CASGGGYNEQFF.

The chain has TRBV5-1 and TRBJ2-2; no clear D. The length of the CDR3 is 11 residues. Germline V lookup: CDR1 SGHRS, CDR2 YFSETQ. Trimming removed 0 bases at V and 8 bases at J, with 2 bases between. The CDR3 bases are TGCGCCAGCAGCTTGGAAGGGGAGCTGTTTTTT. Its translation is CASSLEGELFF.

This clonotype has just one count. This chain connects TRBV30 to TRBJ1-5, with D unresolved. V was pared by 2 bases and J by 4 bases, with 9 bases between. In germline, CDR1 is GTSNPN, CDR2 SVGIG (reference sequence). The CDR3 covers 13 residues. The CDR3 sequence: CAWSPDLNQPQHF. CDR3 nucleotide sequence: TGTGCCTGGAGTCCGGACCTAAATCAGCCCCAGCATTTT.

This chain uses TRBV20-1 with TRBJ2-7; 10 nucleotides line up with TRBD2. The germline V gene has CDR1 DFQATT and CDR2 SNEGSKA (reference sequence). The CDR3 length is 14 residues. V gave up 6 bases and J gave up 5 bases; unmatched junction bases: 10. CDR3 sequence reads: CSALPGLATDEQYF. The CDR3 bases are TGCAGTGCGCTACCGGGACTAGCGACCGACGAGCAGTACTTC.

The chain carries TRBV5-6 and TRBJ1-2; TRBD1 matches 7 bases. Germline V gene sequence: CDR1 SGHDT, CDR2 YYEEEE. Unmatched junction bases numbered 5, after V lost 4 bases and J lost 2 bases. The CDR3 runs to 14 residues. The CDR3 region is CASSLDRVNYGYTF. The CDR3 DNA reads TGTGCCAGCAGCCTCGACAGGGTCAACTATGGCTACACCTTC. The entire variable domain, with the rest obtained from reference TRBV5-6 and TRBJ1-2, is as follows: DAGVTQSPTHLIKTRGQQVTLRCSPKSGHDTVSWYQQALGQGPQFIFQYYEEEERQRGNFPDRFSGHQFPNYSSELNVNALLLGDSALYLCASSLDRVNYGYTFGSGTRLTVV.

The genes are TRBV15 and TRBJ1-6, with D uncertain. The germline V gene encodes CDR1 LNHNV and CDR2 YYDKDF (reference sequence). CDR3 length: 14 residues. Between the trimmed V and J ends, which lost 0 bases and 4 bases, there was a span of 4 bases. CDR3 DNA: TGTGCCACCAGCAGAGAACAGTATAATTCACCCCTCCACTTT. Residues: CATSREQYNSPLHF.

This clonotype appeared a few times. The gene calls are TRBV12-3 or TRBV12-4 and TRBJ1-5, with unresolved D. Between the trimmed V and J ends, which lost 2 bases and 4 bases, there was a span of 9 bases. The CDR3 is made up of 14 amino acids. The CDR3 sequence: CASSLRVGNQPQHF. The CDR3 DNA follows: TGTGCCAGCAGTTTAAGGGTTGGAAATCAGCCCCAGCATTTT.

Here the CDR3 reads CASRPRGLRTDTQYF. CDR3 sequence (DNA): TGTGCCAGCAGGCCCCGGGGGTTGAGAACAGATACGCAGTATTTT. The genes are TRBV3-1 and TRBJ2-3; a possible D gene is TRBD2 (6 bases). CDR3 length: 15 residues. CDR1 and CDR2 from the germline V gene are LGHDT and YNNKEL (reference sequence). V lost 6 bases and J lost 3, with 16 bases in between.

This chain joins TRBV30 and TRBJ2-1; the match to TRBD1 covers 8 bases. In germline, CDR1 is GTSNPN, CDR2 SVGIG (reference sequence). V lost 5 bases and J lost 4; bases outside the gene matches: 10. The CDR3 is made up of 15 amino acids. The CDR3, as DNA: TGTGCCTGGGGACAGGGCCTCAGGGCGTACAATGAGCAGTTCTTC. It yields the protein CAWGQGLRAYNEQFF.

As regards this clonotype: One junction end does not reproduce the germline sequence, and a read error may be involved. This chain joins TRBV20-1 and TRBJ2-7; 14 nucleotides line up with TRBD2. Germline CDR1 reads DFQATT; CDR2 reads SNEGSKA (reference sequence). The CDR3 runs to 16 residues. The CDR3 protein is CSAAGTSGRISNEQYF. Here the CDR3 DNA reads TGCAGTGCTGCCGGGACTAGCGGGAGAATCTCCAACGAGCAGTACTTC.

This chain uses TRBV30 with TRBJ1-5; possibly TRBD1 for D (5 bases). This CDR3 is built from 14 residues. Deletions cut 0 bases from V and 7 bases from J, with 13 bases between. Germline V gene data show CDR1 as GTSNPN and CDR2 as SVGIG (reference sequence). CDR3 region: CAWSVHRGQQPQHF. The CDR3 nucleotides are TGTGCCTGGAGTGTACATAGGGGTCAACAGCCCCAGCATTTT.

The rearrangement links TRBV10-1 to TRBJ2-7; D gene uncertain. The CDR3 sequence is 12 residues long. V lost 3 bases, J lost 6 bases, and 9 bases lay in between. Germline V gene lookup returns CDR1 WNHNN and CDR2 SYGVQD (reference sequence). CDR3 residues: CASSDTPGEQYF. The CDR3 nucleotides are TGCGCCAGCAGTGATACCCCAGGCGAGCAGTACTTC.

This chain uses TRBV4-1 with TRBJ2-1; 15 nucleotides line up with TRBD2. The CDR3 consists of 19 residues. V lost 3 bases to trimming and J lost 1 base; unmatched junction nucleotides: 7. Germline CDR1 is MGHRA and CDR2 is YSYEKL. This CDR3 reads CASSQAGTSGRRSYNEQFF. The CDR3 nucleotides read TGCGCCAGCAGCCAGGCCGGGACTAGCGGGAGGAGGTCCTACAATGAGCAGTTCTTC.

This clonotype appeared a single time. The rearrangement joins TRBV2 to TRBJ1-1; 9 positions match TRBD1. The germline V gene has CDR1 SNHLY and CDR2 FYNNEI. The V segment lost 8 bases and the J segment 1 base; nucleotides outside the gene matches: 2. The CDR3 has 13 residues. For the CDR3, the DNA is TGTGCCAGCGAGGGACAGGGGAACACTGAAGCTTTCTTT. As protein: CASEGQGNTEAFF.

The chain combines TRBV6-6 with TRBJ2-7; D is perhaps TRBD1 (5 bases). There are 13 residues in the CDR3. V was trimmed by 0 bases and J by 5 bases, leaving 8 bases between them. Germline-derived CDR1 and CDR2 are MNHNY and SVGAGI (reference sequence). The CDR3 sequence is CASSYSEGDEQYF. The CDR3, as DNA: TGTGCCAGCAGTTACTCCGAAGGGGACGAGCAGTACTTC.

The rearrangement links TRBV20-1 to TRBJ2-5; TRBD1 or TRBD2 may be the D gene (6 bases each). The CDR3 covers 16 residues. V gave up 3 bases and J gave up 4 bases, with 21 bases separating them. The germline gives CDR1 DFQATT, CDR2 SNEGSKA (reference sequence). DNA for the CDR3: TGCAGTGCTAGTTCGGCGGGCGGGACAATAAGAGAGACCCAGTACTTC. Translated, it gives CSASSAGGTIRETQYF.

The chain recombines TRBV3-1 with TRBJ1-2, with D perhaps TRBD1 (5 bases). Germline lookup yields CDR1 LGHDT and CDR2 YNNKEL (reference sequence). This CDR3 spans 15 amino acids. Trimming pared 0 bases from V and 3 bases from J, leaving 11 bases between. CDR3 in DNA: TGTGCCAGCAGCCAAGATTTGAGAGGGGACTATGGCTACACCTTC. It specifies CASSQDLRGDYGYTF. Full variable domain (rest looked up from reference TRBV3-1 and TRBJ1-2): DTAVSQTPKYLVTQMGNDKSIKCEQNLGHDTMYWYKQDSKKFLKIMFSYNNKELIINETVPNRFSPKSPDKAHLNLHINSLELGDSAVYFCASSQDLRGDYGYTFGSGTRLTVV.